This T cell receptor beta chain was sequenced for a study of cytomegalovirus exposure and HLA in healthy donors. PCR was performed using 60 Vbeta and 13 Jbeta primers. Sequencing used immunoSEQ multiplex PCR; TCRdb keeps in-frame clones, though not all of them. The sample includes over 150,000 clones, around 80% seen only once; the top ten take 2.4%. Germline V lookup: CDR1 MRHNA, CDR2 SNTAGT. Trimming cost V 3 bases and J 5 bases; bases outside gene matches: 4. This CDR3 is 16 amino acids long. This clone was observed a single time. Material for sequencing was PBMCs. This TCR was sampled from a male donor in good health and CMV-seronegative. The rearrangement joins TRBV6-4 to TRBJ2-2; 12 bases agree with TRBD2. For the CDR3, the DNA is TGTGCCAGCAGTGAAAGGACTAGCGGGGATACCGGGGAGCTGTTTTTT. This translates into CASSERTSGDTGELFF.